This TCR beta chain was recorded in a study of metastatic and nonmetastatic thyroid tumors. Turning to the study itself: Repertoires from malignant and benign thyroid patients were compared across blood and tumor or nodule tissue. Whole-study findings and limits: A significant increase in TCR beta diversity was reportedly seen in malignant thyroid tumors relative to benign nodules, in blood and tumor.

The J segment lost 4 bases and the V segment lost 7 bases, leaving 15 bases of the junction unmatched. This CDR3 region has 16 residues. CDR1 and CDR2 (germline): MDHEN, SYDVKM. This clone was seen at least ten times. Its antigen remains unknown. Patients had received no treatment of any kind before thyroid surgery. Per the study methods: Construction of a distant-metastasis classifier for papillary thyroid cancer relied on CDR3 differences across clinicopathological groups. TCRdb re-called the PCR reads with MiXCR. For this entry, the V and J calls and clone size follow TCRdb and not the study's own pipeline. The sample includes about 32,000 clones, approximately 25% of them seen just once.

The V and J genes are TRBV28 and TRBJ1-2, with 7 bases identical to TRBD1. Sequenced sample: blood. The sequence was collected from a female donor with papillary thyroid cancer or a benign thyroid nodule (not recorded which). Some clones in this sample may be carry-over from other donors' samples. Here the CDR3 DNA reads TGTGCCAGCACAGGATCATTAGGGGGCGTCTTCTATGGCTACACCTTC. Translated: CASTGSLGGVFYGYTF.